These 23 T cell receptor beta chains originate from one sample sequenced in a study of blood T cells in healthy people across ages. A second roughly 6 to 11 cycle PCR used barcoded and J-beta primers. TCRdb re-called the 5' RACE reads through MiXCR, storing one row per CDR3 protein. The table includes about 800,000 distinct CDR3 sequences, 35% to 60% detected once. Sequenced sample: blood. Receptor source: a man older than 75 in good health.

The chain couples TRBV19 to TRBJ2-7, with a possible D match to TRBD1 (5 bases). Trimming shortened V by 4 bases and J by 3 bases, and 10 bases separated the two germline ends. CDR3 length equals 13 residues. Germline V lookup: CDR1 LNHDA, CDR2 SQIVND (reference sequence). The CDR3 region is CASSTGLSYEQYF. CDR3 sequence (DNA): TGTGCCAGTAGTACAGGGTTGAGCTACGAGCAGTACTTC.

This clonotype was seen once. This clone may be a read error of a much larger clone one base away. The CDR3 loop reads CASGIVGAGTDTQYF. The DNA of the CDR3 is TGCGCCAGCGGAATAGTGGGAGCGGGGACAGATACGCAGTATTTT. V is TRBV5-1 and J is TRBJ2-3, with TRBD2 matching over 7 bases. The V gene end was trimmed by 7 bases and the J gene end by 3 bases; junction bases not matched to a gene: 11. The CDR3 covers 15 residues. The germline CDR1 and CDR2 sequences are SGHRS and YFSETQ.

The chain carries TRBV7-2 and TRBJ2-5; D remains ambiguous. The germline V gene has CDR1 SGHTA and CDR2 FQGNSA. CDR3 size: 13 residues. The V and J ends lost 8 bases and 5 bases respectively, with 15 bases between them. CDR3 coding DNA: TGTGCCAGCCACCCCGGGTGGGGTGAGACCCAGTACTTC. It codes for CASHPGWGETQYF.

This chain connects TRBV16 to TRBJ1-1; D unresolved. This CDR3 is 15 amino acids long. With 4 bases removed from V and 7 bases from J, the gap between germline ends came to 19 bases. Germline assignment: CDR1 KGHSY and CDR2 FQNENV. The chain's CDR3 is CASSPLIIGESEAFF. The CDR3 DNA is TGTGCCAGCAGCCCGCTAATCATCGGGGAAAGTGAAGCTTTCTTT. Variable domain in full (rest from reference TRBV16 and TRBJ1-1): GEEVAQTPKHLVRGEGQKAKLYCAPIKGHSYVFWYQQVLKNEFKFLISFQNENVFDETGMPKERFSAKCLPNSPCSLEIQATKLEDSAVYFCASSPLIIGESEAFFGQGTRLTVV.

The gene calls are TRBV29-1 and TRBJ2-1; D is perhaps TRBD1 (5 bases). V was pared by 5 bases and J by 9 bases, with 17 bases between. The CDR3 is 13 amino acids. The germline V gene encodes CDR1 SQVTM and CDR2 ANQGSEA. Here the CDR3 DNA reads TGCAGCGTTAGCCACTCAGGGCAGGCTGAGCAGTTCTTC. This sequence encodes CSVSHSGQAEQFF.

The gene calls are TRBV28 and TRBJ1-2, with TRBD1 matching over 8 bases. The germline CDR1 and CDR2 sequences are MDHEN and SYDVKM. V gave up 3 bases and J gave up 8 bases; unmatched junction bases: 8. This CDR3 has 14 residues. CDR3 in amino acids: CASSFSGGARGYTF. In DNA, the CDR3 is TGTGCCAGCAGTTTTTCAGGGGGCGCCCGGGGCTACACCTTC.

This clonotype was seen once. A junction end diverges from the germline sequence, so it may reflect a read error. J is TRBJ2-4 and V is TRBV5-1, with D possibly being TRBD2 (6 bases). This CDR3 is built from 15 residues. The germline gives CDR1 SGHRS, CDR2 YFSETQ. The CDR3 region has the DNA TGCGCCGGCAGCTTGGTGGCTAGCGAAAAAAACATTCAGTACTTC. This sequence encodes CAGSLVASEKNIQYF.

Many counts were recorded for this clonotype. V and J are TRBV12-3 or TRBV12-4 and TRBJ2-1, with D maybe TRBD2 (6 bases). The CDR3 has 15 residues. V was shortened by 6 bases and J by 3 bases, with 15 bases between the two germline ends. The CDR3 DNA reads as TGTGCCAGCAGGATAGGAGGGACCAACTACAATGAGCAGTTCTTC. Its translation: CASRIGGTNYNEQFF.

This clonotype appeared a few times. V usage is TRBV5-1 and J usage is TRBJ2-1; D is unresolved. Trimming pared 0 bases from V and 0 bases from J, leaving 13 bases between. The CDR3 covers 17 residues. Per the germline V gene, CDR1 is SGHRS and CDR2 is YFSETQ. The CDR3 loop reads CASSLALTPSSYNEQFF. Written as DNA, the CDR3 is TGCGCCAGCAGCTTGGCCCTTACTCCAAGCTCCTACAATGAGCAGTTCTTC.

The sample holds one count of this clonotype. J is TRBJ2-5 and V is TRBV29-1; TRBD2 is a possible D gene (6 bases). Germline loops: CDR1 SQVTM, CDR2 ANQGSEA. This CDR3 region has 12 residues. Trimming stripped 7 bases from V and 11 bases from J, with 20 bases between. The CDR3 DNA follows: TGCAGCGGGGGACTCCTACTCGATGAGCAGTACTTC. This gives the protein CSGGLLLDEQYF.

The rearrangement joins TRBV19 to TRBJ2-2, with unresolved D. The V end was cut by 1 base, the J end by 4 bases, with 4 bases between. Germline-derived CDR1 and CDR2 are LNHDA and SQIVND (reference sequence). The length of the CDR3 is 13 residues. The CDR3 loop reads CASSIGRTGELFF. The DNA for the CDR3 is TGTGCCAGTAGTATAGGGCGCACCGGGGAGCTGTTTTTT. The full variable domain, rest sourced from reference TRBV19 and TRBJ2-2, is DGGITQSPKYLFRKEGQNVTLSCEQNLNHDAMYWYRQDPGQGLRLIYYSQIVNDFQKGDIAEGYSVSREKKESFPLTVTSAQKNPTAFYLCASSIGRTGELFFGEGSRLTVL.

V and J are TRBV12-3 or TRBV12-4 and TRBJ2-5; TRBD1 aligns across 8 bases. The CDR3 is 15 amino acids. V was pared by 5 bases and J by 4 bases, with 9 bases of the junction left unmatched. CDR3 residues: CASSGNAGGRETQYF. The DNA of the CDR3 is TGTGCCAGCAGTGGCAACGCAGGGGGCCGAGAGACCCAGTACTTC.

About this clonotype itself: This may stem from a read error, because a much larger clone lies one nucleotide away. This rearrangement joins TRBV29-1 to TRBJ2-7, with D possibly being TRBD2 (5 bases). This CDR3 spans 15 amino acids. Germline CDR1 is SQVTM and CDR2 is ANQGSEA. The CDR3 DNA sequence: TGCGGCGTTCGTTTCGGGGAATTTGGAGTCTACGAGCAGTACTTC. Its protein product is CGVRFGEFGVYEQYF.

This chain uses TRBV5-6 with TRBJ2-5; 14 bases map to TRBD2. This CDR3 has 16 amino acids. Losses at the gene ends were 3 bases for V and 5 bases for J; bases not matched to a gene: 6. CDR1 and CDR2 (germline): SGHDT, YYEEEE. CDR3 region: CASSSPGLAGVETQYF. The CDR3 region has the DNA TGTGCCAGCAGCTCCCCGGGACTAGCGGGAGTTGAGACCCAGTACTTC.

The chain uses TRBV6-2 or TRBV6-3 and TRBJ1-5; D is undetermined. From germline, CDR1 is MNHEY and CDR2 SVGEGT. The CDR3 loop spans 15 amino acids. V shed 6 bases and J shed 0 bases, with 12 bases lying between them. The CDR3 DNA sequence: TGTGCCAGCAGACAACCTGACGGTAGCAATCAGCCCCAGCATTTT. Translated: CASRQPDGSNQPQHF.

Only a few counts were recorded for this clonotype. This chain joins TRBV6-4 and TRBJ1-2, with 9 nucleotides matching TRBD1. The junction had 5 bases not matched to a gene; V was cut back by 4 bases and J by 5 bases. Germline CDR1 and CDR2: MRHNA and SNTAGT. This CDR3 contains 14 residues. The CDR3 bases are TGTGCCAGCAGTGTTGATGGGACAGGGTATGGCTACACCTTC. Its translation: CASSVDGTGYGYTF.

The chain combines TRBV20-1 with TRBJ2-3; 11 bases are a match to TRBD2. Unmatched junction bases numbered 7, after V lost 0 bases and J lost 8 bases. The germline V gene has CDR1 DFQATT and CDR2 SNEGSKA (reference sequence). The CDR3 has 15 amino acids. CDR3 nucleotide sequence: TGCAGTGCTAGAGATCAACTAGCGGGAGATCGTACGCAGTATTTT. As protein: CSARDQLAGDRTQYF.

V usage is TRBV7-9 and J usage is TRBJ1-2, with D hard to call. The V gene lost 5 bases and the J gene lost 9 bases, with 13 bases spanning the gap. CDR1 SEHNR and CDR2 FQNEAQ come from the germline V gene (reference sequence). The CDR3 is 12 amino acids. CDR3 bases: TGTGCCAGCAGCCCCAACAGAGGTAGCTACACCTTC. Residues: CASSPNRGSYTF.

In this sample, this clonotype turned up a few times. J is TRBJ1-5 and V is TRBV19, with D perhaps matching TRBD1 (5 bases). Germline V gene data show CDR1 as LNHDA and CDR2 as SQIVND (reference sequence). Trimming removed 10 bases at V and 4 bases at J, with 14 bases between. This CDR3 has 13 amino acids. CDR3 DNA: TGTGCCACTACAGCAGGGTCGAATCAGCCCCAGCATTTT. It codes for CATTAGSNQPQHF.

The V and J genes are TRBV5-1 and TRBJ2-3, with 8 bases that match TRBD1. CDR1 SGHRS and CDR2 YFSETQ come from the germline V gene. V gave up 3 bases and J gave up 0 bases; unmatched junction bases: 3. This CDR3 comprises 15 residues. In nucleotides, the CDR3 is TGCGCCAGCAGCTGGGACAGGCCTAGCACAGATACGCAGTATTTT. Protein sequence: CASSWDRPSTDTQYF.

A remark on this clonotype: An end of the junction differs from the germline gene, which may be a read error. The chain is built from TRBV9 and TRBJ2-3, with TRBD2 matching 11 bases. CDR1 is SGDLS and CDR2 is YYNGEE in the germline V gene. CDR3 length: 18 amino acids. CDR3 region: CASSVATSGKVWADTLYF. The CDR3 bases are TGTGCCAGCAGCGTAGCGACTAGCGGGAAAGTGTGGGCAGATACGCTGTATTTT.

The chain carries TRBV20-1 and TRBJ1-5; D is ambiguous. Germline V gene data show CDR1 as DFQATT and CDR2 as SNEGSKA (reference sequence). Trimming stripped 0 bases from V and 5 bases from J, with 8 bases between. The CDR3 sequence is 13 residues long. The CDR3 loop is CSARDSEYQPQHF. As DNA, the CDR3 is TGCAGTGCTAGAGATTCAGAATATCAGCCCCAGCATTTT.

This chain uses TRBV3-1 with TRBJ1-1; no reliable D call. This CDR3 contains 15 residues. The V gene's germline CDR1 is LGHDT and CDR2 YNNKEL (reference sequence). V lost 4 bases, J lost 1 base, and 13 bases lay in between. CDR3 nucleotides: TGTGCCAGCAGCCCCGCTCGCGGGGAGAACACTGAAGCTTTCTTT. This gives the protein CASSPARGENTEAFF.